These 28 T cell receptor beta chains originate from one sample sequenced in a study of cytomegalovirus exposure and HLA in healthy donors. Primers included in the PCR were 60 Vbeta and 13 Jbeta primers. Clones were sequenced by immunoSEQ multiplex PCR, and TCRdb holds only the in-frame ones, with some missing. The sample consists of 130,000 to 150,000 clones, about 80% of them appearing once. The sequenced material came from PBMCs. Receptor source: a woman aged 55-69 years in good health and CMV-seropositive.

This clone has a single count. The rearrangement links TRBV5-4 to TRBJ2-1; D perhaps matches TRBD2 (6 bases). There are 17 residues in the CDR3. With 3 bases removed from V and 6 bases from J, the gap between germline ends came to 22 bases. Per germline, CDR1 SGHNT and CDR2 YYREEE (reference sequence). The chain's CDR3 is CASSWGTGGVGGNEQFF. The CDR3 bases are TGTGCCAGCAGCTGGGGGACGGGCGGGGTGGGGGGCAATGAGCAGTTCTTC. Full variable domain (rest looked up from reference TRBV5-4 and TRBJ2-1): ETGVTQSPTHLIKTRGQQVTLRCSSQSGHNTVSWYQQALGQGPQFIFQYYREEENGRGNFPPRFSGLQFPNYSSELNVNALELDDSALYLCASSWGTGGVGGNEQFFGPGTRLTVL.

This chain uses TRBV6-6 with TRBJ1-5; the match to TRBD1 covers 7 bases. Germline V lookup: CDR1 MNHNY, CDR2 SVGAGI (reference sequence). This CDR3 region has 15 residues. The junction had 8 bases not matched to a gene; V was cut back by 2 bases and J by 7 bases. CDR3 nucleotide sequence: TGTGCCAGCAGTTACCTCCAGGGGGTCGGGCAGCCCCAGCATTTT. Its translation: CASSYLQGVGQPQHF.

The chain recombines TRBV29-1 with TRBJ2-1, with a tentative D call TRBD1 (5 bases). V shed 6 bases and J shed 0 bases, with 12 bases lying between them. The CDR3 length is 14 residues. Germline-derived CDR1 and CDR2 are SQVTM and ANQGSEA. CDR3 loop: CSVVLGPSYNEQFF. The CDR3 coding sequence is TGCAGCGTCGTTTTGGGGCCCTCCTACAATGAGCAGTTCTTC.

The chain links TRBV18 to TRBJ2-7; perhaps TRBD1 as D (5 bases). V was trimmed by 7 bases and J by 4 bases, leaving 20 bases between them. The CDR3 extends over 15 amino acids. Germline loops: CDR1 KGHSH, CDR2 LQKENI. CDR3 in DNA: TGTGCCAGCTTAAAGGGTGGGGCACCGCATTACGAGCAGTACTTC. Translating gives CASLKGGAPHYEQYF.

The chain uses TRBV13 and TRBJ2-3; perhaps TRBD2 as D (5 bases). The CDR3 length is 16 residues. Germline loops: CDR1 PRHDT, CDR2 FYEKMQ (reference sequence). The V gene lost 0 bases and the J gene lost 4 bases, with 14 bases spanning the gap. For the CDR3, the DNA is TGTGCCAGCAGCTTAGGCCTATTGAGCGGCGCAGATACGCAGTATTTT. It specifies CASSLGLLSGADTQYF.

The chain couples TRBV5-6 to TRBJ2-7; 12 bases are shared with TRBD2. V shed 4 bases, J shed 5 bases, and the junction held 7 bases outside the gene matches. Germline loops: CDR1 SGHDT, CDR2 YYEEEE. CDR3 length: 15 amino acids. CDR3 amino acids: CASSLRLAGVHEQYF. DNA for the CDR3: TGTGCCAGCAGCCTCCGACTAGCGGGAGTACACGAGCAGTACTTC. The variable domain in full, with the rest retrieved from reference TRBV5-6 and TRBJ2-7, is DAGVTQSPTHLIKTRGQQVTLRCSPKSGHDTVSWYQQALGQGPQFIFQYYEEEERQRGNFPDRFSGHQFPNYSSELNVNALLLGDSALYLCASSLRLAGVHEQYFGPGTRLTVT.

The sample holds a few counts of this clone. V and J are TRBV5-1 and TRBJ2-7, with TRBD2 as a possible D gene (6 bases). The CDR3 extends over 15 amino acids. Germline lookup yields CDR1 SGHRS and CDR2 YFSETQ. The ends were cut back, 0 bases at V and 3 bases at J, with 13 bases in the middle. The CDR3 sequence is CASSLGGSGYYEQYF. CDR3 in DNA: TGCGCCAGCAGCTTGGGAGGTAGCGGATACTACGAGCAGTACTTC.

The chain combines TRBV6-1 with TRBJ2-7, with 10 bases lining up with TRBD1. The CDR3 contains 15 residues. Per germline, CDR1 MNHNS and CDR2 SASEGT. Losses at the gene ends were 7 bases for V and 2 bases for J; bases not matched to a gene: 8. CDR3 nucleotide sequence: TGTGCCAGCAACCCGGGGACAGGGGATACCTACGAGCAGTACTTC. This encodes CASNPGTGDTYEQYF.

This clone was recorded a few times. This chain uses TRBV27 with TRBJ2-7; D may be TRBD2 (6 bases). The V end lost 0 bases, the J end lost 2 bases, and 11 bases lay between the germline ends. The CDR3 length is 15 residues. The germline CDR1 and CDR2 sequences are MNHEY and SMNVEV (reference sequence). The CDR3 DNA follows: TGTGCCAGCAGTTTATCACTAGCTTCAACCTACGAGCAGTACTTC. Its translation is CASSLSLASTYEQYF.

The CDR3 DNA follows: TGTGCCAGTAGTTCTCCGGGTCTCGTGAACACTGAAGCTTTCTTT. It is translated as CASSSPGLVNTEAFF. The V and J genes are TRBV19 and TRBJ1-1; D not resolved. Germline V gene lookup returns CDR1 LNHDA and CDR2 SQIVND (reference sequence). Trimming left V 5 bases short and J 0 bases short, with 13 bases between. The CDR3 totals 15 residues.

This clone was seen just once. As DNA, the CDR3 is TGTGCCTGGAGTGGGACTTGGGGCAATGAGCAGTTCTTC. It codes for CAWSGTWGNEQFF. The rearrangement links TRBV30 to TRBJ2-1; D might be TRBD2 (5 bases). The CDR3 runs to 13 residues. Per germline, CDR1 GTSNPN and CDR2 SVGIG (reference sequence). Between the trimmed V and J ends, which lost 1 base and 6 bases, there was a span of 10 bases.

The chain uses TRBV7-9 and TRBJ2-7, with a tentative D call TRBD2 (5 bases). Germline values: CDR1 SEHNR, CDR2 FQNEAQ (reference sequence). The CDR3 is 14 residues long. The V gene lost 3 bases and the J gene lost 3 bases, with 12 bases spanning the gap. DNA for the CDR3: TGTGCCAGCAGCTTCGAGGGCGGTTTCTACGAGCAGTACTTC. This sequence encodes CASSFEGGFYEQYF.

The chain is built from TRBV19 and TRBJ1-5; TRBD1 matches at 8 bases. The length of the CDR3 is 15 residues. J lost 2 bases, V lost 3 bases, and 3 bases had no gene match. The germline gives CDR1 LNHDA, CDR2 SQIVND (reference sequence). The CDR3 loop reads CASSIQGAGNQPQHF. The CDR3 DNA reads as TGTGCCAGTAGTATTCAGGGGGCGGGCAATCAGCCCCAGCATTTT. Filled out from reference TRBV19 and TRBJ1-5, the complete variable domain reads DGGITQSPKYLFRKEGQNVTLSCEQNLNHDAMYWYRQDPGQGLRLIYYSQIVNDFQKGDIAEGYSVSREKKESFPLTVTSAQKNPTAFYLCASSIQGAGNQPQHFGDGTRLSIL.

V usage is TRBV29-1 and J usage is TRBJ2-3; TRBD2 might be the D (5 bases). V lost 3 bases and J 5 bases, leaving 15 bases between the germline ends. Germline lookup yields CDR1 SQVTM and CDR2 ANQGSEA. CDR3 length: 14 amino acids. The CDR3 coding sequence is TGCAGCGTTGACCGAGAGGGATCACTAGATACGCAGTATTTT. Encoded protein: CSVDREGSLDTQYF.

This chain joins TRBV7-2 and TRBJ2-5, with TRBD2 identical over 8 bases. The J call may be in error: the DNA end matches TRBJ2-7 better. There are 17 residues in the CDR3. The V gene's germline CDR1 is SGHTA and CDR2 FQGNSA. The CDR3 here is CASSLGGGGRFLGEQYF. In DNA, the CDR3 is TGTGCCAGCAGCTTAGGGGGGGGCGGGAGGTTCCTGGGCGAGCAGTACTTC.

The chain uses TRBV7-9 and TRBJ2-5, with 14 bases lining up with TRBD2. The CDR3 spans 17 residues. Germline loops: CDR1 SEHNR, CDR2 FQNEAQ (reference sequence). Trimming removed 1 base from V and 3 bases from J; junction bases left unmatched: 4. The chain's CDR3 is CASSLVAGLAGEETQYF. CDR3 in DNA: TGTGCCAGCAGCTTAGTAGCGGGACTAGCGGGAGAAGAGACCCAGTACTTC. Using reference TRBV7-9 and TRBJ2-5 for the parts outside the CDR3, the full variable domain is DTGVSQNPRHKITKRGQNVTFRCDPISEHNRLYWYRQTLGQGPEFLTYFQNEAQLEKSRLLSDRFSAERPKGSFSTLEIQRTEQGDSAMYLCASSLVAGLAGEETQYFGPGTRLLVL.

CDR3 loop: CASSLADSLSPYEQYF. DNA of the CDR3: TGTGCCAGCAGCTTAGCGGACAGCCTTTCTCCCTACGAGCAGTACTTC. The chain recombines TRBV7-9 with TRBJ2-7; possible D gene TRBD1, 6 bases. Germline V CDR1 and CDR2: SEHNR, FQNEAQ (reference sequence). Trimming removed 0 bases at V and 2 bases at J, with 14 bases between. CDR3 length equals 16 residues.

The gene calls are TRBV6-4 and TRBJ2-1; 8 bases line up with TRBD2. The CDR3 is 15 amino acids. V shed 3 bases, J shed 8 bases, and the junction held 9 bases outside the gene matches. Germline V gene data show CDR1 as MRHNA and CDR2 as SNTAGT. Here the CDR3 reads CASSDGAGEMDEQFF. CDR3 sequence (DNA): TGTGCCAGCAGTGATGGAGCGGGAGAGATGGATGAGCAGTTCTTC.

The chain uses TRBV5-1 and TRBJ2-2; TRBD2 agrees at 10 bases. Per the germline V gene, CDR1 is SGHRS and CDR2 is YFSETQ. Trimming took 4 bases from V and 5 from J; bases not matched to a gene: 2. The CDR3 length is 14 residues. For the CDR3, the DNA is TGCGCCAGCAGCCAGGGACTAGCGACCGGGGAGCTGTTTTTT. This gives the protein CASSQGLATGELFF.

For the CDR3, the DNA is TGTGCCATCAGTGAGGTCGGGACCGGGGAGCTGTTTTTT. This sequence encodes CAISEVGTGELFF. The rearrangement links TRBV10-3 to TRBJ2-2; D unresolved. V was pared by 2 bases and J by 5 bases, with 6 bases between. Germline CDR1 and CDR2: ENHRY and SYGVKD. This CDR3 region has 13 residues.

This chain connects TRBV6-5 to TRBJ1-5; 10 bases align to TRBD1. Germline CDR1 and CDR2: MNHEY and SVGAGI. The CDR3 is made up of 14 amino acids. V lost 6 bases, J lost 5 bases, and 4 bases stayed unmatched. This CDR3 is CASRGQGTYQPQHF. Here the CDR3 DNA reads TGTGCCAGCAGGGGACAGGGGACTTATCAGCCCCAGCATTTT.

This chain joins TRBV7-9 and TRBJ2-5; TRBD1 is a possible D gene (6 bases). The DNA end lines up better with TRBJ2-7; the J call may be wrong. The CDR3 has 13 residues. The germline V gene has CDR1 SEHNR and CDR2 FQNEAQ (reference sequence). The CDR3 spells CASKGARGYEQYF. The CDR3 DNA follows: TGTGCCAGCAAAGGGGCCAGGGGCTACGAGCAGTACTTC.

The J gene is TRBJ2-3, the V gene TRBV18, with 7 nucleotides matching TRBD2. Losses at the gene ends were 4 bases for V and 2 bases for J; bases not matched to a gene: 6. The CDR3 covers 15 residues. Germline assignment: CDR1 KGHSH and CDR2 LQKENI. The CDR3 region is CASSHSAGYTDTQYF. DNA for the CDR3: TGTGCCAGCTCACATTCAGCGGGGTACACAGATACGCAGTATTTT.

This sequence joins TRBV10-3 and TRBJ2-6; D perhaps matches TRBD2 (6 bases). CDR1 is ENHRY and CDR2 is SYGVKD in the germline V gene. V lost 10 bases, J lost 1 base, and 8 bases lay in between. The CDR3 is 13 amino acids. The CDR3 region is CATSGSGANVLTF. The DNA for the CDR3 is TGTGCCACAAGCGGGTCTGGGGCCAACGTCCTGACTTTC.

The CDR3 reads CASSLSGDKRELFF. In DNA form, the CDR3 reads TGTGCCAGCAGCTTAAGTGGGGACAAAAGGGAGCTGTTTTTT. The chain joins TRBV7-3 to TRBJ2-2; D perhaps matches TRBD1 (6 bases). V lost 1 base, J lost 9 bases, and 12 bases lay in between. Germline assignment: CDR1 SGHTA and CDR2 FQGTGA. CDR3 length: 14 residues.

This chain links TRBV7-3 with TRBJ2-3, with TRBD1 identical over 12 bases. Germline CDR1 is SGHTA and CDR2 is FQGTGA. J gave up 3 bases and V 3 bases, and 4 bases lay outside the gene matches. This CDR3 has 16 residues. Here the CDR3 DNA reads TGTGCCAGCAGCTTTGGGACAGGGGGCGCGACAGATACGCAGTATTTT. Translation gives CASSFGTGGATDTQYF. Variable domain in full (rest from reference TRBV7-3 and TRBJ2-3): GAGVSQTPSNKVTEKGKYVELRCDPISGHTALYWYRQSLGQGPEFLIYFQGTGAADDSGLPNDRFFAVRPEGSVSTLKIQRTERGDSAVYLCASSFGTGGATDTQYFGPGTRLTVL.

The rearrangement links TRBV7-9 to TRBJ2-7; D is possibly TRBD2 (6 bases). CDR1 SEHNR and CDR2 FQNEAQ come from the germline V gene (reference sequence). The CDR3 covers 15 residues. V lost 5 bases and J lost 3, with 17 bases in between. CDR3 sequence (DNA): TGTGCCAGCAGCACGGGAGACAGCCAAAACTACGAGCAGTACTTC. Translation gives CASSTGDSQNYEQYF.

V gene TRBV6-1 combines with J gene TRBJ1-2; 12 nucleotides match TRBD1. CDR3 length: 13 residues. J gave up 8 bases and V 10 bases, and 8 bases lay outside the gene matches. The germline V gene encodes CDR1 MNHNS and CDR2 SASEGT. The CDR3 protein is CATYRDRGHGYTF. CDR3 bases: TGTGCCACCTACCGGGACAGGGGGCACGGCTACACCTTC.